This section outlines one T cell receptor beta chain sequence together with its context. The data derive from a study of T cell changes during pregnancy in multiple sclerosis. Generated by immunoSEQ multiplex PCR, the TCRdb table keeps only in-frame clones and is missing some. The data contain tens of thousands of clones, roughly 92% of them singletons. Trimming took 5 bases from V and 5 from J, leaving 19 bases between them. CDR3 length: 16 amino acids. Looked up from germline, CDR1 is MNHNY and CDR2 is SVGAGI (reference sequence). V and J are TRBV6-6 and TRBJ1-5; D is unresolved. The source was CD4+ T cells from peripheral blood mononuclear cells, collected in the first trimester of pregnancy. The receptor was derived from a female donor with multiple sclerosis, enrolled in a pregnancy study. Here the CDR3 DNA reads TGTGCCAGCAGTCGTGCCTTGAATACCGGGGATCAGCCCCAGCATTTT. Translating it yields CASSRALNTGDQPQHF.